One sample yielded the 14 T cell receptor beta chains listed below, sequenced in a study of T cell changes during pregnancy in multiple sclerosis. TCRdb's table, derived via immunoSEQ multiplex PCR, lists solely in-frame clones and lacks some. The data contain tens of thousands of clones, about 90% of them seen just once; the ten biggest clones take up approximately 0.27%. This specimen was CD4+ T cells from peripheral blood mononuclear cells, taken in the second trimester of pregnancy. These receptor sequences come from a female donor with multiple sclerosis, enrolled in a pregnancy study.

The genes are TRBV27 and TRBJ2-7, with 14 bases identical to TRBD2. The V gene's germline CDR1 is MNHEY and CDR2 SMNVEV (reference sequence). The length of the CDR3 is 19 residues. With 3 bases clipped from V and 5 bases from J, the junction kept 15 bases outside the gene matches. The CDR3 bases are TGTGCCAGCAGTTTGGGGACTAGCGGGAGACCGGGGCTTCGTCACGAGCAGTACTTC. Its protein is CASSLGTSGRPGLRHEQYF.

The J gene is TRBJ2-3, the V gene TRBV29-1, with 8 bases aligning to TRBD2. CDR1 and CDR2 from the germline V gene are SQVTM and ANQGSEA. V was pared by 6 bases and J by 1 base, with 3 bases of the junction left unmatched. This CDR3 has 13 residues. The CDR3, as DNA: TGCAGCGTGGCAGCGGGGGGCACAGATACGCAGTATTTT. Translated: CSVAAGGTDTQYF.

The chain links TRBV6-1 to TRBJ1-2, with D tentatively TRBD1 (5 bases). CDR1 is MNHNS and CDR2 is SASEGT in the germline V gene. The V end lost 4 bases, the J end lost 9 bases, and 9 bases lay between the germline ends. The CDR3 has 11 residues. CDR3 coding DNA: TGTGCCAGCAGTGTAGACAGTCGCTACACCTTC. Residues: CASSVDSRYTF.

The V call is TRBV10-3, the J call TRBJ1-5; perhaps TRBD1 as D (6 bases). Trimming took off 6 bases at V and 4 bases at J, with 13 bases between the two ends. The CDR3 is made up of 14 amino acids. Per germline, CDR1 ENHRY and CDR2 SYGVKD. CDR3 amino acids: CAIRDSLPNQPQHF. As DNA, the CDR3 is TGTGCCATCAGGGACAGTTTACCAAATCAGCCCCAGCATTTT.

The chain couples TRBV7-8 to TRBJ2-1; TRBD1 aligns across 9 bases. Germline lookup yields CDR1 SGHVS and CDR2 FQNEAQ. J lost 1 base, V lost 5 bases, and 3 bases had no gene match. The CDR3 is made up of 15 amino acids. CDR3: CASSPGQGSYNEQFF. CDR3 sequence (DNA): TGTGCCAGCAGCCCCGGACAGGGGTCCTACAATGAGCAGTTCTTC.

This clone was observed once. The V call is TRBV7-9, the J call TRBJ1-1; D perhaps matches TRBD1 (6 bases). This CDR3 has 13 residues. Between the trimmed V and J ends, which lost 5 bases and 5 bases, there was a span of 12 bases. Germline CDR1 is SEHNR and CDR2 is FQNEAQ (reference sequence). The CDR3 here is CASSPRRGTEAFF. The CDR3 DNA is TGTGCCAGCAGCCCGCGCAGGGGAACTGAAGCTTTCTTT.

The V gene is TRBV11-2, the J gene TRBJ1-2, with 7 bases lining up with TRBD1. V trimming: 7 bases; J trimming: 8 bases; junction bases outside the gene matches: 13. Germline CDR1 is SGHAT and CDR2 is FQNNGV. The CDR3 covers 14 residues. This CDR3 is CASTLYRGLGGYTF. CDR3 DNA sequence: TGTGCCAGCACCCTCTACAGGGGTCTTGGAGGCTACACCTTC.

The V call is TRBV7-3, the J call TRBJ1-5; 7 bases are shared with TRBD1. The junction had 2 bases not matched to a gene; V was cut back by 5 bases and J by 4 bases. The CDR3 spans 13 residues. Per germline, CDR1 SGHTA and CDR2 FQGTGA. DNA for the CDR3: TGTGCCAGCAGCCAGGGGGTAAATCAGCCCCAGCATTTT. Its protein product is CASSQGVNQPQHF.

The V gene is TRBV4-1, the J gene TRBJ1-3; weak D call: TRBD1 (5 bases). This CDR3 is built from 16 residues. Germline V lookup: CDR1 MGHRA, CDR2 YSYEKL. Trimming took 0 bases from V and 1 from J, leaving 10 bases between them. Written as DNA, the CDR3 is TGCGCCAGCAGCCAAGAGTTCGGGACTTCTGGAAACACCATATATTTT. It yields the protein CASSQEFGTSGNTIYF.

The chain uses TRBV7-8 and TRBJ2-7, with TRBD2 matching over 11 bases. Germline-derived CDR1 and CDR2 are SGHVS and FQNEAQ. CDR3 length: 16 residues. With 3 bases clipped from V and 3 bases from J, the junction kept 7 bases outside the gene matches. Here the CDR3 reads CASSLVIAGGLYEQYF. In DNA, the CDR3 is TGTGCCAGCAGCTTGGTAATAGCGGGGGGGCTCTACGAGCAGTACTTC.

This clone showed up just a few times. CDR3 sequence (DNA): TGTGCCAGCAGCTCAGGGCCGAGGACTGAAGCTTTCTTT. Its translation is CASSSGPRTEAFF. This chain joins TRBV7-3 and TRBJ1-1, with a weak D call TRBD1 (5 bases). Trimming took off 4 bases at V and 5 bases at J, with 11 bases between the two ends. The germline V gene encodes CDR1 SGHTA and CDR2 FQGTGA. The CDR3 sequence is 13 residues long.

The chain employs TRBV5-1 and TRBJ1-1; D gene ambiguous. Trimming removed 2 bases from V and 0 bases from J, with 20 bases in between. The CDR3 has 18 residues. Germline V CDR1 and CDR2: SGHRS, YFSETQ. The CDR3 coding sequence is TGCGCCAGCAGCTTCATGCTTCGTACGACTGTTATGAACACTGAAGCTTTCTTT. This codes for CASSFMLRTTVMNTEAFF.

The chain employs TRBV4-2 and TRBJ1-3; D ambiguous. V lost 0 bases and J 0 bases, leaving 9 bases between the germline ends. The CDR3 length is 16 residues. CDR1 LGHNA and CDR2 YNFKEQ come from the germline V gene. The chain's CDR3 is CASSQDLLSSGNTIYF. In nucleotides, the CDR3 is TGTGCCAGCAGCCAAGATCTGCTCAGCTCTGGAAACACCATATATTTT.

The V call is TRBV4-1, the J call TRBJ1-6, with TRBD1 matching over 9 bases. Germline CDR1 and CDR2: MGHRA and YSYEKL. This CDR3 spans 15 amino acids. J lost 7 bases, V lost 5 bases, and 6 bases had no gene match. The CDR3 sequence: CASSRLQGANSPLHF. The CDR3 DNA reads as TGCGCCAGCAGCAGGCTACAGGGGGCGAATTCACCCCTCCACTTT.